These T cell receptor beta chains were read from a single sample in a study of blood T cell repertoires in COVID-19. TCRdb keeps only in-frame clones here, not all; method: immunoSEQ multiplex PCR. The table records some 180,000 clones, about 90% of them present only once. The source material was peripheral blood. These receptor sequences come from a man in his forties or fifties with acute or convalescent COVID-19. Both conserved end residues are part of each CDR3. D genes are given only for firm matches. Clone size is stated in some rows and not others, as once, few, many or a class when expanded.

TRBJ2-5,.,.,TRBV28,TGTGCCAGCAGCCGACTTTCGGAGACCTTACAAGAGACCCAGTACTTC,CASSRLSETLQETQYF
TRBJ1-5,.,.,TRBV28,TGTGCCAGCAGTCCGGGGGGGCGCAATCAGCCCCAGCATTTT,CASSPGGRNQPQHF
TRBJ2-7,once,.,TRBV6-2/TRBV6-3,TGTGCCAGCAGTTCGGTTGGGCTCTCCGAGCAGTACTTC,CASSSVGLSEQYF
TRBJ2-1,.,TRBD1,TRBV10-2,TGCGCCAGCAGTGAGGTCCGGACAGGGTTATTGCTGTTCTTC,CASSEVRTGLLLFF
TRBJ2-3,.,TRBD2,TRBV28,TGTGCCACTAGCGGGCTCCAATTGACAGATACGCAGTATTTT,CATSGLQLTDTQYF
TRBJ2-2,.,TRBD2,TRBV5-4,TGTGCCAGCACTCCAGGACTAGCGGGGGGCCATGCCGGGGTCGGGGAGCTGTTTTTT,CASTPGLAGGHAGVGELFF
TRBJ2-7,.,.,TRBV4-2,TGTGCCAGCAGCCAAGCCCGGGAGCAGTACTTC,CASSQAREQYF
TRBJ1-2,.,TRBD1,TRBV19,TGTGCCAGTAGTATCGACAGGGGTACAAACTATGGCTACACCTTC,CASSIDRGTNYGYTF
TRBJ1-5,.,.,TRBV6-6,TGTGCCAGCAGCCCGGTAGCTTATCAGCCCCAGCATTTT,CASSPVAYQPQHF
TRBJ2-1,.,.,TRBV19,TGTGCCAGTAGTACGGCCGCCCTAGGATGGTTCTTC,CASSTAALGWFF
TRBJ1-4,.,.,TRBV5-5,TGTGCCAGCAGCGCGGGGGTTAATGAAAAACTGTTTTTT,CASSAGVNEKLFF
TRBJ2-7,.,TRBD1,TRBV29-1,TGCAGCGGCGCCAACAGGGGGCTGCGGGAGCAGTACTTC,CSGANRGLREQYF
TRBJ1-5,once,TRBD1,TRBV5-8,TGTGCCAGCAGACTTGGGACAGGGGACACGGGGCAGCCCCAGCATTTT,CASRLGTGDTGQPQHF
TRBJ1-1,.,.,TRBV10-3,TGTGCCATCAGTGAGTCACGCGGGGTTGGAGTAGCTTTCTTT,CAISESRGVGVAFF
TRBJ1-4,few,.,TRBV21-1,TGTGCCAGCAGCAAAAACGAGGTCGGCAAAAGGAATGAAAAACTGTTTTTT,CASSKNEVGKRNEKLFF
TRBJ2-7,once,TRBD1,TRBV7-9,TGTGCCAGCAACCGGGACAGGGGTCACGAGCAGTACTTC,CASNRDRGHEQYF
TRBJ1-5,.,.,TRBV28,TGTGCCAGCAGTTTTTTTGGAGATAGCAATCAGCCCCAGCATTTT,CASSFFGDSNQPQHF
TRBJ2-1,once,TRBD2,TRBV9,TGTGCCAGCAGTCCGACCGGGACTAGCAGCAATGAGCAGTTCTTC,CASSPTGTSSNEQFF
TRBJ1-3,.,.,TRBV29-1,TGCAGCGTTGCACCCCAGACTGGAAACACCATATATTTT,CSVAPQTGNTIYF
TRBJ2-1,.,.,TRBV15,TGTGCCACCAGCAGAACTAGCTTCGGTAACAATGAGCAGTTCTTC,CATSRTSFGNNEQFF
TRBJ1-6,.,.,TRBV4-3,TGCGCCAGCAGCCAAGATCCCGGGGTGCCTTCACCCCTCCACTTT,CASSQDPGVPSPLHF
TRBJ2-3,once,TRBD2,TRBV5-6,TGTGCCAGCAGCCCGCGACTAGCGGGAGGCACAGATACGCAGTATTTT,CASSPRLAGGTDTQYF
TRBJ1-5,few,.,TRBV19,TGTGCCAGTAGTAGTCGGGACTCCCCACATCAGCCCCAGCATTTT,CASSSRDSPHQPQHF
TRBJ1-1,.,TRBD1,TRBV19,TGTGCCAGTATCAGACAGGGTGGTGGAACTGAAGCTTTCTTT,CASIRQGGGTEAFF
TRBJ2-5,.,.,TRBV5-1,TGCGCCAGCAGCTTGGACCGGGGAGAGACCCAGTACTTC,CASSLDRGETQYF
TRBJ1-3,few,TRBD1,TRBV30,TGTGCCTGGAGTGTGACAGGGGGCGTTGGAAACACCATATATTTT,CAWSVTGGVGNTIYF
TRBJ2-3,.,.,TRBV28,TGTGCCAGCAGTTTAGGGGTGGAGGGAGATACGCAGTATTTT,CASSLGVEGDTQYF
TRBJ2-7,.,.,TRBV1,TGCACCAGCAGCCAAGAGCTTGAGGACTCGGGCTACGAGCAGTACTTC,CTSSQELEDSGYEQYF
TRBJ2-5,.,TRBD2,TRBV18,TGTGCCAGCTCAAACCCCTCAGGAGCGGGAGGCCCCCAGAGAGAGACCCAGTACTTC,CASSNPSGAGGPQRETQYF
TRBJ2-3,.,.,TRBV2,TGTGCCAGCAGTGTCCTAGGATCAGATACGCAGTATTTT,CASSVLGSDTQYF
TRBJ1-2,.,TRBD1,TRBV9,TGTGCCAGCAGCCAGACAGGGGTCTATGGCTACACCTTC,CASSQTGVYGYTF
TRBJ2-2,.,TRBD2,TRBV7-9,TGTGCCAGCAGCAATCCGGGACTAGCGGGGCCTAGCTACACCGGGGAGCTGTTTTTT,CASSNPGLAGPSYTGELFF
TRBJ1-2,.,TRBD1,TRBV19,TGTGCCAGTAGTATTTTGGGACAGGACGGCTACACCTTC,CASSILGQDGYTF
TRBJ1-4,.,TRBD1,TRBV28,TGTGCCAGCAGTCTGGGACAGGGCATTGAAAAACTGTTTTTT,CASSLGQGIEKLFF
TRBJ2-2,.,.,TRBV6-6,TGTGCCAGCAGCCTACTCATCAGGGCTGCCGGGGAGCTGTTTTTT,CASSLLIRAAGELFF
TRBJ1-3,.,TRBD1,TRBV6-5,TGTGCCAGCGGGACAGGGGGTAACACCATATATTTT,CASGTGGNTIYF
TRBJ2-7,.,TRBD2,TRBV5-1,TGCGCCAGCAGCTTGCTATCGGTGGCTAGCGGGAGAAGCGAGCAGTACTTC,CASSLLSVASGRSEQYF
TRBJ2-3,.,.,TRBV19,TGTGCCAGTAGTATAGCTGGGGCCACAGATACGCAGTATTTT,CASSIAGATDTQYF
TRBJ2-6,.,TRBD2,TRBV28,TGTGCCAGCAGTCCCGTCCTAGCGGGGGGCTTGGGGGCCAACGTCCTGACTTTC,CASSPVLAGGLGANVLTF
TRBJ1-4,.,TRBD1,TRBV27,TGTGCCAGCAGTTCTTACAGGGGGGGGGAAAAACTGTTTTTT,CASSSYRGGEKLFF
TRBJ1-4,.,TRBD1,TRBV28,TGTGCCAGCAGTCTGGCCGGGACAGGGAGGGAAAAACTGTTTTTT,CASSLAGTGREKLFF
TRBJ2-1,.,TRBD2,TRBV3-1/TRBV3-2,TGTGCCAGCAGCCCCCACCCGGGACTAGCGGGGGGCCCCCTGCTGGATGAGCAGTTCTTC,CASSPHPGLAGGPLLDEQFF
TRBJ2-2,many,.,TRBV2,TGTGCCAGCAGTGCTACCGGTCCCTCCTACACCGGGGAGCTGTTTTTT,CASSATGPSYTGELFF
TRBJ2-1,.,.,TRBV7-9,TGTGCCAGCAGCTTAGGGGCGGGGACCTACAATGAGCAGTTCTTC,CASSLGAGTYNEQFF
TRBJ1-2,.,.,TRBV5-4,TGTGCCAGCAGCTGGATAGGGGGAGAGACCTATGGCTACACCTTC,CASSWIGGETYGYTF
TRBJ2-5,.,TRBD1,TRBV7-9,TGTGCCAGCAGCTTAGCGAGGGGGCAGAGACAAGAGACCCAGTACTTC,CASSLARGQRQETQYF
TRBJ2-2,.,.,TRBV5-1,TGCGCCAGTTCGGCCGGGCAGGGGCCCGGGACCGGGGAGCTGTTTTTT,CASSAGQGPGTGELFF
TRBJ2-2,few,.,TRBV6-2/TRBV6-3,TGTGCCAGCAGTCCCTTTATAGGGGGGGCCGGGGAGCTGTTTTTT,CASSPFIGGAGELFF
TRBJ1-4,.,.,TRBV28,TGTGCCAGCAGTTTCATAGAGGGTTATGAAAAACTGTTTTTT,CASSFIEGYEKLFF
TRBJ2-7,few,TRBD1,TRBV18,TGTGCCAGCTCACCATTCAGGACAGGGGGATCGGTGAGCTCCTACGAGCAGTACTTC,CASSPFRTGGSVSSYEQYF
TRBJ2-3,.,.,TRBV1,TGCACCAGCAGCCAAATCGGCTTAGCGGGGGAAGCACACGCAGATACGCAGTATTTT,CTSSQIGLAGEAHADTQYF